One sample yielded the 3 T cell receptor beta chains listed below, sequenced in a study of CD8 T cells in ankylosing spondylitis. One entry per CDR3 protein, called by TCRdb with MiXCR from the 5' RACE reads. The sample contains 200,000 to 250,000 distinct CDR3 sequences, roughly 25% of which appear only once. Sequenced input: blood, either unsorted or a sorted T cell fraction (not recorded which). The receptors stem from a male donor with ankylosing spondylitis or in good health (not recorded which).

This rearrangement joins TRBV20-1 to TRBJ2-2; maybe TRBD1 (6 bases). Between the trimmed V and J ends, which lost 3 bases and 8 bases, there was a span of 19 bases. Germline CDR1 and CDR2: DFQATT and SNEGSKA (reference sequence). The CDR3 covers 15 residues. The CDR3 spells CSASGGREKVGELFF. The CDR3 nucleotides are TGCAGTGCTAGTGGGGGCAGGGAAAAGGTTGGGGAGCTGTTTTTT.

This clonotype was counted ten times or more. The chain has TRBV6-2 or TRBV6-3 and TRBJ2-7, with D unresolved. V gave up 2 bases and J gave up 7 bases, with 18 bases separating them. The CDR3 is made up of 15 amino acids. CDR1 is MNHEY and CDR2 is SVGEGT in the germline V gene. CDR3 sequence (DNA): TGTGCCAGCAGTTACACGCCTGCCGAGACCCGGGAGCAGTACTTC. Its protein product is CASSYTPAETREQYF.

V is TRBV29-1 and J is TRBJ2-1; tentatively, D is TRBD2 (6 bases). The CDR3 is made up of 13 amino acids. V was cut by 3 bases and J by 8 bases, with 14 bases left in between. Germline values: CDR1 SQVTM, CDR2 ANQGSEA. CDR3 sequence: CSVDSGGTDEQFF. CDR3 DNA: TGCAGCGTTGACTCTGGCGGGACGGATGAGCAGTTCTTC.